What follows is one TCR beta chain and its context. The antigen is not known. The sample is drawn from a study of T cell repertoires in cytomegalovirus infection. The wider study: It can be stated that public TCR beta signatures indicated CMV infection as well as a matching HLA type. Study outcomes and limitations: The ex vivo response was dominated by HLA-C-restricted CMV-specific TCR beta clonotypes.

MiXCR was run by TCRdb on the reads, yielding one entry per CDR3 protein. The profile shows fewer than 350,000 distinct CDR3 sequences, 8% to 9.5% of them singletons. The CDR3 length is 14 residues. The V gene's germline CDR1 is SQVTM and CDR2 ANQGSEA. The V segment lost 3 bases and the J segment 7 bases; nucleotides outside the gene matches: 9. This clonotype was obtained from a human donor in good health (CMV status not recorded). Some clones in this sample may be carry-over from other donors' samples. V is TRBV29-1 and J is TRBJ2-1; 7 positions agree with TRBD2. What was sequenced was PBMCs. The CDR3 protein is CSVDGAGFMNEQFF. DNA of the CDR3: TGCAGCGTTGACGGAGCGGGATTCATGAATGAGCAGTTCTTC.